This record concerns one T cell receptor (beta chain) sequence. The antigen remains unidentified. PCR employed 60 Vbeta and 13 Jbeta primers. Measured with immunoSEQ multiplex PCR; TCRdb has only the in-frame clones, and not every one. This sample has around 200,000 clones, with around 80% found just once. These data originate in a study of cytomegalovirus exposure and HLA in healthy donors. CDR1 LNHNV and CDR2 YYDKDF come from the germline V gene (reference sequence). The CDR3 sequence is 15 residues long. Trimming took off 1 base at V and 0 bases at J, with 10 bases between the two ends. Study conclusions and caveats: Sequencing likely generated an artifact that appeared as a cluster of highly shared sequence variants. Near-uniform donor sequencing depth was presumed by presence/absence analyses. One variant, a missense change in DCLRE1C, was linked in a later analysis to TCR beta V- and J-gene trimming.

Sequencing was performed on PBMCs. This chain links TRBV15 with TRBJ2-7; D unresolved. The clonotype was recovered from a middle-aged man in good health and CMV-seropositive. The CDR3 loop reads CATSRVTPYSYEQYF. The CDR3, as DNA: TGTGCCACCAGCAGAGTGACACCCTACTCCTACGAGCAGTACTTC.